The 4 T cell receptor beta chains presented below share a single source sample, sequenced in a study of vaccination effects on CD4 cells after COVID-19. After expansion with viral peptide pools in the ViraFEST assay, antigen-specific CD4+ T cells were sequenced. The authors isolated CD4+ T cells after around 11 days of culture. Each person got two doses of an mRNA SARS-CoV-2 vaccine, BNT162b2 or mRNA-1273. Their cognate antigens are unknown. The method was immunoSEQ multiplex PCR; TCRdb's version includes in-frame clones alone and lacks a portion of them. The sample lists roughly 16,000 clones; about 75% were seen once. The sample here was CD4+ T cells from PBMCs cultured with HCoV-NL63 spike peptides, taken after COVID-19 vaccination. The receptors derive from a human donor who received a COVID-19 vaccine.

The rearrangement uses TRBV19 and TRBJ2-1; a weak D match, TRBD2 (7 bases). CDR1 and CDR2 (germline): LNHDA, SQIVND (reference sequence). The ends were cut back, 6 bases at V and 1 base at J, with 16 bases in the middle. The CDR3 is 16 residues long. The CDR3 DNA reads TGTGCCAGTAGCCTCGAGGGGGGGATGTCCTACAATGAGCAGTTCTTC. This gives the protein CASSLEGGMSYNEQFF.

This sequence joins TRBV5-8 and TRBJ2-7; D is uncertain. CDR1 SGHTS and CDR2 YDEGEE come from the germline V gene. V gave up 0 bases and J gave up 3 bases, with 1 base separating them. The CDR3 is 11 amino acids. This chain's CDR3 is CASSLVYEQYF. In nucleotides, the CDR3 is TGTGCCAGCAGCTTGGTCTACGAGCAGTACTTC.

CDR3 sequence reads: CASSLSSGGVPSGANVLTF. Written as DNA, the CDR3 is TGTGCCAGCAGTTTATCGTCCGGTGGCGTCCCCTCTGGGGCCAACGTCCTGACTTTC. V is TRBV27 and J is TRBJ2-6; D gene unclear. V was cut by 0 bases and J by 0 bases, with 15 bases left in between. CDR1 is MNHEY and CDR2 is SMNVEV in the germline V gene (reference sequence). This CDR3 spans 19 amino acids.

The chain carries TRBV30 and TRBJ2-3, with 14 bases that match TRBD2. The CDR3 runs 20 residues. The ends lost 0 bases at V and 3 bases at J; junction bases unmatched: 14. From germline, CDR1 is GTSNPN and CDR2 SVGIG (reference sequence). The CDR3, as DNA: TGTGCCTGGAGTGTCTCCCAGACTAGCGGGAGGGCCCGGGGGACAGATACGCAGTATTTT. Protein sequence: CAWSVSQTSGRARGTDTQYF.